These T cell receptor beta chains were read from a single sample in a study of identical twins. TCRdb passed the 5' RACE reads through MiXCR, listing each CDR3 protein once. The data contain 690,000 or so distinct CDR3 sequences, 8.5% to 9.5% of them seen just once; the ten biggest clones take up around 0.98%. The same data also went into a second study, on yellow fever vaccine responses in identical twins.

The sample comprised PBMCs. The receptors originated from a young woman in good health. The CDR3 runs from the conserved cysteine through the conserved F or W. D genes are given only for firm matches. Some rows mark clone size as missing; the rest say once, few, many or name a class of expanded clone.

J,size,length,D,V,CDR3,DNA
TRBJ1-5,many,14,TRBD1,TRBV12-3/TRBV12-4,CASSKTGGNQPQHF,TGTGCCAGCAGTAAGACAGGGGGCAATCAGCCCCAGCATTTT
TRBJ2-7,few,14,-,TRBV4-3,CASSQGRYSYEQYF,TGCGCCAGCAGCCAGGGACGCTACTCCTACGAGCAGTACTTC
TRBJ2-4,-,18,TRBD2,TRBV2,CASRGLAGGDIAKNIQYF,TGTGCCAGCAGGGGACTAGCGGGAGGGGACATAGCCAAAAACATTCAGTACTTC
TRBJ2-1,many,17,TRBD2,TRBV4-1,CASSQEKLAGVYNEQFF,TGCGCCAGCAGCCAAGAGAAACTAGCGGGGGTCTACAATGAGCAGTTCTTC
TRBJ2-7,once,13,-,TRBV5-6,CASSFGTSHEQYF,TGTGCCAGCAGCTTCGGAACGTCGCACGAGCAGTACTTC
TRBJ1-3,-,12,-,TRBV12-3/TRBV12-4,CASRSDGNTIYF,TGTGCCAGCAGATCGGACGGAAACACCATATATTTT
TRBJ2-7,-,13,-,TRBV14,CASSQDLGRGQYF,TGTGCCAGCAGCCAAGATCTGGGGCGGGGGCAGTACTTC
TRBJ1-5,-,16,TRBD1,TRBV6-1,CASSASGQGIYQPQHF,TGTGCCAGCAGCGCCTCGGGACAGGGGATATATCAGCCCCAGCATTTT
TRBJ2-7,few,14,TRBD2,TRBV9,CASSRLAGVGEQYF,TGTGCCAGCAGCAGACTAGCGGGAGTCGGAGAGCAGTACTTC
TRBJ2-3,few,15,TRBD2,TRBV7-2,CASSSIAGRVDTQYF,TGTGCCAGCAGCTCTATAGCGGGGAGAGTCGATACGCAGTATTTT
TRBJ1-1,-,10,-,TRBV20-1,CSARTPGAFF,TGCAGTGCTAGGACCCCTGGAGCTTTCTTT
TRBJ2-5,many,13,-,TRBV3-1,CASSQALGETQYF,TGTGCCAGCAGCCAAGCCCTAGGAGAGACCCAGTACTTC
TRBJ1-1,few,14,-,TRBV4-1,CASSGPTARTEAFF,TGCGCCAGCAGCGGACCTACGGCCCGCACTGAAGCTTTCTTT
TRBJ2-7,few,14,-,TRBV5-1,CASSLPTAFYEQYF,TGCGCCAGCAGCCTCCCGACGGCCTTCTACGAGCAGTACTTC
TRBJ2-3,-,15,TRBD2,TRBV7-2,CASTQAGGPTDTQYF,TGTGCCAGCACCCAGGCGGGGGGGCCTACAGATACGCAGTATTTT
TRBJ2-7,many,13,-,TRBV29-1,CSVEVAGRDEQYF,TGCAGCGTTGAAGTGGCCGGTCGGGACGAGCAGTACTTC
TRBJ2-1,-,14,-,TRBV28,CASSFPESYNEQFF,TGTGCCAGCAGTTTTCCTGAATCCTACAATGAGCAGTTCTTC
TRBJ2-1,many,15,-,TRBV7-9,CASTPGGGGSNEQFF,TGTGCCAGCACCCCCGGTGGAGGAGGGAGCAATGAGCAGTTCTTC
TRBJ2-3,many,15,TRBD1,TRBV24-1,CATSGAGTGTDTQYF,TGTGCCACCAGTGGGGCCGGGACAGGGACAGATACGCAGTATTTT
TRBJ2-7,-,16,-,TRBV20-1,CSASESYTKLFYEQYF,TGCAGTGCCTCCGAATCGTACACCAAGCTCTTCTACGAGCAGTACTTC
TRBJ1-2,-,15,-,TRBV7-2,CASSLAQAGNYGYTF,TGTGCCAGCAGCTTAGCGCAGGCAGGCAACTATGGCTACACCTTC
TRBJ1-1,many,15,-,TRBV12-3/TRBV12-4,CASTLGLGSDTEAFF,TGTGCCAGCACCTTGGGATTAGGGAGCGACACTGAAGCTTTCTTT
TRBJ2-5,few,14,-,TRBV6-5,CASSYSPGLETQYF,TGTGCCAGCAGTTACTCCCCGGGTTTAGAGACCCAGTACTTC
TRBJ2-3,-,13,-,TRBV7-2,CASSLAEVDTQYF,TGTGCCAGCAGCTTAGCGGAAGTAGATACGCAGTATTTT
TRBJ2-5,few,16,-,TRBV5-1,CASSLEGGALQETQYF,TGCGCCAGCAGCTTGGAGGGCGGGGCCCTTCAAGAGACCCAGTACTTC
TRBJ2-2,many,13,-,TRBV7-8,CASSLINTGELFF,TGTGCCAGCAGCTTAATCAACACCGGGGAGCTGTTTTTT
TRBJ2-2,-,13,-,TRBV2,CASSESGTGELFF,TGTGCCAGCAGTGAATCGGGGACCGGGGAGCTGTTTTTT
TRBJ2-1,many,15,TRBD1,TRBV29-1,CSVPSGTGTYNEQFF,TGCAGCGTTCCTTCCGGGACAGGGACCTACAATGAGCAGTTCTTC
TRBJ2-5,-,14,-,TRBV20-1,CSASDEGTQETQYF,TGCAGTGCTAGTGATGAGGGGACCCAAGAGACCCAGTACTTC
TRBJ2-5,-,16,TRBD2,TRBV7-8,CASSHGLAVYQETQYF,TGTGCCAGCAGCCACGGACTAGCGGTGTACCAAGAGACCCAGTACTTC
TRBJ2-7,-,16,TRBD1,TRBV3-1,CASSQAPGTGSYEQYF,TGTGCCAGCAGCCAGGCGCCCGGGACAGGGTCTTACGAGCAGTACTTC
TRBJ2-5,-,14,-,TRBV13,CASSHILRGETQYF,TGTGCCAGCAGCCACATCCTGAGGGGAGAGACCCAGTACTTC
TRBJ1-2,-,14,-,TRBV3-1,CASSQDLINYGYTF,TGTGCCAGCAGCCAAGATCTCATTAACTATGGCTACACCTTC
TRBJ1-5,few,14,TRBD1,TRBV6-1,CASSSTGANQPQHF,TGTGCCAGCAGTAGTACAGGGGCTAATCAGCCCCAGCATTTT
TRBJ2-6,-,18,-,TRBV5-1,CASSFSEIIFSGANVLTF,TGCGCCAGCAGCTTTAGTGAGATTATATTCTCTGGGGCCAACGTCCTGACTTTC
TRBJ1-6,few,14,TRBD1,TRBV6-1,CASTPRRGHSPLHF,TGTGCCAGCACCCCACGCAGGGGGCATTCACCCCTCCACTTT
TRBJ2-3,-,17,TRBD2,TRBV5-6,CASSSRLAGSRGGTQYF,TGTGCCAGCAGCTCGCGTCTAGCGGGATCAAGGGGGGGTACGCAGTATTTT
TRBJ1-1,few,14,-,TRBV18,CASSLNTPSVEAFF,TGTGCCAGCTCGCTGAACACCCCCAGTGTGGAAGCTTTCTTT